The table lists the clone carrying this T cell receptor beta chain with a few counts. Its antigen remains unidentified. The data originate from a study of radiotherapy plus CTLA-4 blockade in lung cancer. Background on the study: The study recorded objective responses in 18% of patients and disease control in about 30%. Study conclusions and caveats: Dynamics of early blood T cell clones, together with interferon-beta, were reportedly the best predictors of response. Once radiotherapy plus ipilimumab had been given, TCR clones derived from tumor expanded in blood.

CDR3 length: 12 residues. Trimming shortened V by 6 bases and J by 9 bases, and 15 bases separated the two germline ends. Germline V gene data show CDR1 as SNHLY and CDR2 as FYNNEI. Some clones are missing from TCRdb's copy, which holds only in-frame ones; the method was immunoSEQ multiplex PCR. The sample carries tens of thousands of clones, 70% to 90% recorded once. The chain combines TRBV2 with TRBJ2-7, with TRBD2 as a possible D gene (6 bases). The clonotype comes from a human donor with non-small cell lung cancer that progressed on radiotherapy plus ipilimumab. Source: peripheral blood, taken from a patient treated with radiotherapy plus ipilimumab. The CDR3 here is CASRPGARWQYF. CDR3 DNA: TGTGCCAGCAGACCGGGAGCCCGTTGGCAGTACTTC.